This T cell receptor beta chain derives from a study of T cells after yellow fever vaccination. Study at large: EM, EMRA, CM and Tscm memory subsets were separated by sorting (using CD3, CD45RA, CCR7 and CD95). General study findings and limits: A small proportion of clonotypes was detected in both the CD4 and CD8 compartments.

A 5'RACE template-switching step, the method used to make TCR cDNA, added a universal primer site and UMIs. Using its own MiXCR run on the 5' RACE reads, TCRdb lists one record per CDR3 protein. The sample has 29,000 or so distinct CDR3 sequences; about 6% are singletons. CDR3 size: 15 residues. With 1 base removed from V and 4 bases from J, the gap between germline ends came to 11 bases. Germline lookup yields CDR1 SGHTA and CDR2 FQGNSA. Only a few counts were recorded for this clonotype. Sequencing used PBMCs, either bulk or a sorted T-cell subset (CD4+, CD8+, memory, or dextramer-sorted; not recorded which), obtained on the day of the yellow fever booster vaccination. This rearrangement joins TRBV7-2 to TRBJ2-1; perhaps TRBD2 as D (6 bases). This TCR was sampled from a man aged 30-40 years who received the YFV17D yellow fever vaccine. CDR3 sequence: CASSLERRAYNEQFF. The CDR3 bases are TGTGCCAGCAGCTTAGAACGGAGGGCATACAATGAGCAGTTCTTC. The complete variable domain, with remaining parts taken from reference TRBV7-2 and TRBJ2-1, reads GAGVSQSPSNKVTEKGKDVELRCDPISGHTALYWYRQSLGQGLEFLIYFQGNSAPDKSGLPSDRFSAERTGGSVSTLTIQRTQQEDSAVYLCASSLERRAYNEQFFGPGTRLTVL.